This T cell receptor beta chain originates from a study of T cells after yellow fever vaccination. There are many counts of this clonotype. The antigen is undetermined. TCRdb reanalysed the 5' RACE reads using MiXCR and keeps one entry per CDR3 protein. The table includes about 320,000 distinct CDR3 sequences, around 6.8% detected once. Study-wide findings and caveats: Only a minor proportion of clonotypes was detected across both CD4 and CD8 compartments.

Germline loops: CDR1 KGHSH, CDR2 LQKENI. Trimming pared 2 bases from V and 1 base from J, leaving 8 bases between. The CDR3 runs 14 residues. This clonotype was sampled from a young man who received the YFV17D yellow fever vaccine. Sequencing used PBMCs, obtained roughly seven weeks after the first yellow fever vaccination. The J gene is TRBJ2-5, the V gene TRBV18, with D perhaps assigned TRBD1 or TRBD2 (5 bases each). CDR3 protein: CASSPLGVQETQYF. The DNA of the CDR3 is TGTGCCAGCTCACCATTGGGGGTCCAAGAGACCCAGTACTTC.